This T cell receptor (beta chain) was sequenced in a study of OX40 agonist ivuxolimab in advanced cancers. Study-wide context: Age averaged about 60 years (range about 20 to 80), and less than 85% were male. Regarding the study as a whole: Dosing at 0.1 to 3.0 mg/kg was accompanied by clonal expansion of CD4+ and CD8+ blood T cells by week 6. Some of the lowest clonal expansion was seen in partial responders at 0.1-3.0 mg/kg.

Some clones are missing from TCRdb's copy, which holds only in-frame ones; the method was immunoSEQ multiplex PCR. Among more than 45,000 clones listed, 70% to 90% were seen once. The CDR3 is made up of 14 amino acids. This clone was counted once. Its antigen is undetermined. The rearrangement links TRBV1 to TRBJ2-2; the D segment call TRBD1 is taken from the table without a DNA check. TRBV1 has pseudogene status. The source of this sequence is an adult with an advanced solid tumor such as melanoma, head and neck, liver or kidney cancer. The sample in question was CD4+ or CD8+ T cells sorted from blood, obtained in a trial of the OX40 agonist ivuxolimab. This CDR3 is CTSSRTVGGGELFF. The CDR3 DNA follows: TGCACCAGCAGTCGGACAGTCGGAGGCGGGGAGCTGTTTTTT.